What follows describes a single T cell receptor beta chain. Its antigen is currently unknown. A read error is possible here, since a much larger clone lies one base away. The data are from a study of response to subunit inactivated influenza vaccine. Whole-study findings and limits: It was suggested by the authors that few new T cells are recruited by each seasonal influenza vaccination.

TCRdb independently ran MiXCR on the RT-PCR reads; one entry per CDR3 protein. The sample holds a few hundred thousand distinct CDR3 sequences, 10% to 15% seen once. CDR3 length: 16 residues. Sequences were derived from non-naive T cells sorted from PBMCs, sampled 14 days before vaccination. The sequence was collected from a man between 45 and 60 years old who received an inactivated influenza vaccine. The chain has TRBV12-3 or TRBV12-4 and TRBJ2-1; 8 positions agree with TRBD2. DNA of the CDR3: TGTGCCAGCATTTTAGCGACGGGAGGGAATACCAATGAGCAGTTCTTC. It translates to CASILATGGNTNEQFF.